This T cell receptor (beta chain) was captured in a study of T-cell reconstitution after alpha-beta-depleted transplantation in children. Study conclusions and caveats: Reportedly, roughly two months post-transplant, alpha-beta T cells arose from several hundred expanded graft clones.

Germline CDR1 is MNHEY and CDR2 is SMNVEV (reference sequence). V was cut by 5 bases and J by 6 bases, with 23 bases left in between. The CDR3 contains 16 residues. As regards this clonotype: Its cognate antigen is unknown.

This sample's TCRbeta library carried unique molecular identifier barcodes. TCRdb redid the calling of the PCR reads with MiXCR, one entry per CDR3 protein. The top ten clones hold roughly 36% of a sample with 200,000 or so distinct CDR3 sequences, approximately 8% of them seen once. This TCR was recovered from a male patient between 2 and 10 years old who had a stem cell transplant for acute myeloid leukemia, so the T cells may come from the graft donor. The V call is TRBV27, the J call TRBJ2-7; a weak D match, TRBD1 (6 bases). The specimen was PBMCs, mostly from graft donor cells, collected 360 days after TCRalphabeta/CD19-depleted stem cell transplant. The chain's CDR3 is CASSPDEDRFLLEQYF. DNA of the CDR3: TGTGCCAGCAGTCCCGACGAAGACAGGTTCCTTCTCGAGCAGTACTTC.